Below, 10 T cell receptor beta chains from the same sample are listed, as sequenced in a study of T cells in Graves' hyperthyroidism and ophthalmopathy (dated by TCRdb to the late 2010s). Library generation was performed with multiplex PCR. These reads were obtained on an Illumina HiSeq 2000. The TCR beta CDR3 regions were amplified from RNA transcripts. The TCR CDR3 was subjected to a first round of RT-PCR using the HTBI primer set and the Qiagen OneStep RT-PCR kit. In-frame beta chains were kept once TCRdb had trimmed the public reads at Q25 with fastp and called clones with MiXCR. Each CDR3 protein gets just one entry, which takes the most common genes and DNA from the rows behind it. This sample has 530,000 or so distinct CDR3 sequences in its table, and under 20% of those were observed once. Approximately 15% of the sample comes from the top ten. The sequenced sample was blood. These receptors were taken from a young woman with Graves' ophthalmopathy.

This clonotype was seen repeatedly, ten times or more. The V call is TRBV13, the J call TRBJ1-2, with TRBD1 matching 7 bases. Trimming removed 4 bases from V and 1 base from J; junction bases left unmatched: 3. The CDR3 sequence is 14 residues long. The germline gives CDR1 PRHDT, CDR2 FYEKMQ (reference sequence). CDR3 protein: CASSSQGDNYGYTF. DNA for the CDR3: TGTGCCAGCAGCTCCCAGGGGGATAACTATGGCTACACCTTC.

This clonotype was detected ten times or more. The chain is built from TRBV7-2 and TRBJ2-5; D not certain. This CDR3 comprises 14 residues. Per germline, CDR1 SGHTA and CDR2 FQGNSA. Trimming shortened V by 1 base and J by 5 bases, and 11 bases separated the two germline ends. CDR3 residues: CASSLGGDKETQYF. CDR3 nucleotide sequence: TGTGCCAGCAGCTTAGGAGGAGATAAGGAGACCCAGTACTTC.

The chain recombines TRBV7-2 with TRBJ2-7; D is possibly TRBD2 (6 bases). CDR1 and CDR2 (germline): SGHTA, FQGNSA. This CDR3 spans 16 amino acids. V was clipped by 1 base and J by 7 bases, with 20 bases between them. CDR3 sequence (DNA): TGTGCCAGCAGCTTAGACGCGGGGTCCGGCGCGGCTGAGCAGTACTTC. It translates to CASSLDAGSGAAEQYF.

The genes are TRBV4-3 and TRBJ1-4; D call uncertain. This CDR3 comprises 14 residues. From germline, CDR1 is LGHNA and CDR2 YSLEER. With 0 bases removed from V and 6 bases from J, the gap between germline ends came to 8 bases. CDR3 region: CASSQDPLYEKLFF. CDR3 nucleotides: TGCGCCAGCAGCCAAGATCCGTTGTATGAAAAACTGTTTTTT.

This clonotype was observed many times. The rearrangement links TRBV18 to TRBJ2-3; 7 nucleotides agree with TRBD2. The length of the CDR3 is 16 residues. Germline CDR1 KGHSH, CDR2 LQKENI. J lost 0 bases, V lost 5 bases, and 8 bases had no gene match. The CDR3 spells CASSDTSAPSTDTQYF. For the CDR3, the DNA is TGTGCCAGCTCAGATACTAGCGCACCTAGCACAGATACGCAGTATTTT.

The chain recombines TRBV4-3 with TRBJ2-3; TRBD2 matches at 11 bases. The ends lost 3 bases at V and 4 bases at J; junction bases unmatched: 9. The CDR3 is 17 residues long. Germline values: CDR1 LGHNA, CDR2 YSLEER. The CDR3 DNA reads as TGCGCCAGCAGCCAGGGCCCAGGACTAGCGGGTTCAGATACGCAGTATTTT. This gives the protein CASSQGPGLAGSDTQYF.

This clonotype was seen many times. The gene calls are TRBV28 and TRBJ1-2; 9 nucleotides match TRBD1. Germline V gene sequence: CDR1 MDHEN, CDR2 SYDVKM. J lost 4 bases, V lost 4 bases, and 10 bases had no gene match. The length of the CDR3 is 16 residues. The CDR3: CASSSGTGSVLYGYTF. The CDR3 DNA reads as TGTGCCAGCAGTTCCGGGACAGGGTCCGTTCTCTATGGCTACACCTTC.

This clonotype appeared a few times. The chain couples TRBV27 to TRBJ2-6; a weak D match, TRBD1 (5 bases). CDR1 MNHEY and CDR2 SMNVEV come from the germline V gene (reference sequence). V was clipped by 3 bases and J by 0 bases, with 18 bases between them. The CDR3 runs to 19 residues. The CDR3 protein is CASSLVSGHTYSGANVLTF. In DNA form, the CDR3 reads TGTGCCAGCAGTTTGGTGTCAGGACATACCTACTCTGGGGCCAACGTCCTGACTTTC.

This clonotype has ten or more counts. The chain recombines TRBV5-6 with TRBJ2-1; D tentatively reads TRBD1 or TRBD2 (5 bases each). The CDR3 spans 16 residues. CDR1 and CDR2 (germline): SGHDT, YYEEEE. Between the trimmed V and J ends, which lost 1 base and 4 bases, there was a span of 15 bases. The CDR3 nucleotides are TGTGCCAGCAGCTTGAAGGAAACGGGGCATTACAATGAGCAGTTCTTC. Translation: CASSLKETGHYNEQFF. Full variable domain (remainder filled in from reference TRBV5-6 and TRBJ2-1): DAGVTQSPTHLIKTRGQQVTLRCSPKSGHDTVSWYQQALGQGPQFIFQYYEEEERQRGNFPDRFSGHQFPNYSSELNVNALLLGDSALYLCASSLKETGHYNEQFFGPGTRLTVL.

This chain joins TRBV27 and TRBJ2-5, with TRBD2 identical over 12 bases. Germline CDR1 is MNHEY and CDR2 is SMNVEV (reference sequence). Unmatched junction bases numbered 9, after V lost 5 bases and J lost 5 bases. The CDR3 is made up of 16 amino acids. The DNA of the CDR3 is TGTGCCAGCAGTCCACTAGCGGGGGGTTCTCGGGAGACCCAGTACTTC. This translates into CASSPLAGGSRETQYF.